Below, 25 T cell receptor beta chains from the same sample are listed, as sequenced in a study of T-cell reconstitution after alpha-beta-depleted transplantation in children. The library targeted TCRbeta and was prepared with unique molecular identifiers. One entry per CDR3 protein, called by TCRdb with MiXCR from the PCR reads. This table has 380,000 or so distinct CDR3 sequences, 13% appearing once. This sample comprised PBMCs, obtained from the stem cell graft. Source of these receptors: a human donor who donated a stem cell graft to a child with Fanconi anemia.

CDR3 in amino acids: CASSLGPNRSGNTIYF. The CDR3 DNA sequence: TGTGCCAGCAGCTTAGGACCGAACCGCTCTGGAAACACCATATATTTT. The chain has TRBV7-6 and TRBJ1-3; D unresolved. Germline-derived CDR1 and CDR2 are SGHVS and FNYEAQ. The V and J ends lost 1 base and 0 bases respectively, with 10 bases between them. The CDR3 is made up of 16 amino acids.

This clonotype was counted only a few times. This sequence joins TRBV18 and TRBJ1-1; D may be TRBD1 (5 bases). V lost 1 base and J 7 bases, leaving 10 bases between the germline ends. This CDR3 spans 13 amino acids. The germline CDR1 and CDR2 sequences are KGHSH and LQKENI. CDR3 bases: TGTGCCAGCTCACCACTTGGGACGGTTGAAGCTTTCTTT. It encodes CASSPLGTVEAFF.

This clonotype was seen a few times. The V gene is TRBV14, the J gene TRBJ2-5, with TRBD1 identical over 7 bases. V trimming: 1 base; J trimming: 1 base; junction bases outside the gene matches: 9. This CDR3 spans 17 amino acids. Looked up from germline, CDR1 is SGHDN and CDR2 is FVKESK. DNA of the CDR3: TGTGCCAGCAGCCAAGCTAGGTACAGGGGTTTCCAAGAGACCCAGTACTTC. Translated, it gives CASSQARYRGFQETQYF.

V gene TRBV7-2 combines with J gene TRBJ1-3; maybe TRBD1 (5 bases). CDR3 length: 16 amino acids. V gave up 3 bases and J gave up 1 base, with 13 bases separating them. The germline V gene encodes CDR1 SGHTA and CDR2 FQGNSA. DNA for the CDR3: TGTGCCAGCAGCTTCCTTGGGACCAGTTCTGGAAACACCATATATTTT. Translated, it gives CASSFLGTSSGNTIYF.

V is TRBV20-1 and J is TRBJ1-2; TRBD1 matches at 9 bases. V lost 0 bases and J lost 0; bases outside the gene matches: 5. Germline loops: CDR1 DFQATT, CDR2 SNEGSKA (reference sequence). CDR3 length: 16 amino acids. CDR3 sequence (DNA): TGCAGTGCTAGAGATACCGGGACAGGGTCTAACTATGGCTACACCTTC. Its translation: CSARDTGTGSNYGYTF.

This clonotype was observed a few times. The CDR3 coding sequence is TGCAGTGCTAGAGATCCCGGGACTCCACGCTACGAGCAGTACTTC. Protein: CSARDPGTPRYEQYF. This rearrangement joins TRBV20-1 to TRBJ2-7; tentatively, D is TRBD2 (6 bases). V was cut by 0 bases and J by 3 bases, with 15 bases left in between. Looked up from germline, CDR1 is DFQATT and CDR2 is SNEGSKA (reference sequence). CDR3 size: 15 residues.

This clonotype appeared many times. The V gene is TRBV13, the J gene TRBJ2-3; the match to TRBD1 covers 8 bases. CDR1 and CDR2 from the germline V gene are PRHDT and FYEKMQ (reference sequence). J gave up 5 bases and V 4 bases, and 5 bases lay outside the gene matches. The CDR3 runs 14 residues. The CDR3: CASSSPTGGDTQYF. The CDR3 nucleotides are TGTGCCAGCAGCTCGCCCACAGGGGGAGATACGCAGTATTTT.

The gene calls are TRBV3-1 and TRBJ1-4; D gene unclear. This CDR3 region has 14 residues. Trimming shortened V by 0 bases and J by 10 bases, and 12 bases separated the two germline ends. Germline-derived CDR1 and CDR2 are LGHDT and YNNKEL (reference sequence). CDR3 sequence reads: CASSQDLGALKLFF. In DNA, the CDR3 is TGTGCCAGCAGCCAAGATCTGGGTGCCCTAAAACTGTTTTTT.

This clonotype appeared many times. This chain joins TRBV11-2 and TRBJ2-1, with D maybe TRBD1 (5 bases). CDR1 and CDR2 (germline): SGHAT, FQNNGV. This CDR3 has 12 amino acids. V dropped 1 base and J dropped 10 bases, with 8 bases sitting between them. CDR3 bases: TGTGCCAGCAGCTTAGTTCCAGGGGAGCAGTTCTTC. Amino acid sequence: CASSLVPGEQFF.

The chain combines TRBV4-3 with TRBJ2-7; D call uncertain. The CDR3 covers 15 residues. V was trimmed by 0 bases and J by 3 bases, leaving 12 bases between them. Looked up from germline, CDR1 is LGHNA and CDR2 is YSLEER. The CDR3 nucleotides are TGCGCCAGCAGCCAAGAGACCAGGTGGGACTACGAGCAGTACTTC. Translation: CASSQETRWDYEQYF.

This clonotype was detected only a few times. The chain carries TRBV4-2 and TRBJ1-2, with TRBD1 matching 10 bases. The length of the CDR3 is 15 residues. J lost 2 bases, V lost 0 bases, and 0 bases had no gene match. The germline V gene has CDR1 LGHNA and CDR2 YNFKEQ. In DNA, the CDR3 is TGTGCCAGCAGCCAAGAGGGACAGGGGAACTATGGCTACACCTTC. This codes for CASSQEGQGNYGYTF.

This clonotype was detected a few times. The chain employs TRBV12-3 or TRBV12-4 and TRBJ1-2; D unclear. The V end lost 3 bases, the J end lost 7 bases, and 12 bases lay between the germline ends. This CDR3 region has 13 residues. CDR3 loop: CASSFVRGGGYTF. The CDR3 nucleotides are TGTGCCAGCAGTTTTGTCCGCGGAGGTGGCTACACCTTC.

This clonotype has a handful of counts. The rearrangement uses TRBV9 and TRBJ1-2; a weak D match, TRBD1 (6 bases). V was trimmed by 0 bases and J by 0 bases, leaving 18 bases between them. Germline V lookup: CDR1 SGDLS, CDR2 YYNGEE. This CDR3 region has 18 residues. CDR3 residues: CASSVGLGTPKTNYGYTF. In DNA, the CDR3 is TGTGCCAGCAGCGTAGGACTTGGGACACCTAAGACTAACTATGGCTACACCTTC.

The rearrangement uses TRBV3-1 and TRBJ1-1; weak D call: TRBD1 (6 bases). V dropped 7 bases and J dropped 4 bases, with 16 bases sitting between them. This CDR3 is 14 amino acids long. Germline V lookup: CDR1 LGHDT, CDR2 YNNKEL (reference sequence). The CDR3 loop is CASTTGTAGTEAFF. The CDR3 nucleotides are TGTGCCAGCACCACAGGGACGGCAGGCACTGAAGCTTTCTTT.

The chain couples TRBV4-3 to TRBJ1-5; 7 bases fit TRBD1. Germline assignment: CDR1 LGHNA and CDR2 YSLEER. The CDR3 runs to 16 residues. Trimming at V came to 0 bases and at J to 5 bases, leaving 7 bases not matched to a gene. CDR3 nucleotides: TGCGCCAGCAGCCAAGAACCAGGGGGTGATCATCAGCCCCAGCATTTT. As protein: CASSQEPGGDHQPQHF.

This clonotype has only a few counts. The chain uses TRBV20-1 and TRBJ1-2; no reliable D call. V was pared by 1 base and J by 5 bases, with 14 bases between. CDR1 and CDR2 from the germline V gene are DFQATT and SNEGSKA (reference sequence). This CDR3 is built from 14 residues. CDR3 amino acids: CSARVRSGGYGYTF. The CDR3 DNA reads as TGCAGTGCTAGAGTACGGTCTGGCGGATATGGCTACACCTTC.

J is TRBJ2-7 and V is TRBV2, with TRBD1 matching 7 bases. Germline trimming cut 7 bases from V and 0 bases from J; bases unmatched to any gene: 12. Looked up from germline, CDR1 is SNHLY and CDR2 is FYNNEI. This CDR3 contains 16 residues. The CDR3 nucleotides are TGTGCCAGCATTCTAGCTCCGGGACAGCTCTCCTACGAGCAGTACGTC. Encoded protein: CASILAPGQLSYEQYV.

This clonotype was recorded at least ten times. J is TRBJ2-1 and V is TRBV29-1; D unresolved. This CDR3 spans 11 amino acids. CDR1 SQVTM and CDR2 ANQGSEA come from the germline V gene. Deletions cut 7 bases from V and 6 bases from J, with 10 bases between. CDR3 DNA sequence: TGCAGCGCAGTAAGGATCAATGAGCAGTTCTTC. Protein sequence: CSAVRINEQFF.

The rearrangement links TRBV20-1 to TRBJ2-3; 9 bases map to TRBD1. Germline CDR1 is DFQATT and CDR2 is SNEGSKA (reference sequence). Unmatched junction bases numbered 9, after V lost 5 bases and J lost 3 bases. The CDR3 is 15 amino acids. The CDR3 DNA reads as TGCAGTGCTGGGACCACCGGGACAGGGACAGATACGCAGTATTTT. Amino acids: CSAGTTGTGTDTQYF.

This chain joins TRBV29-1 and TRBJ1-2; D uncertain. With 3 bases removed from V and 4 bases from J, the gap between germline ends came to 9 bases. Germline CDR1 reads SQVTM; CDR2 reads ANQGSEA. The CDR3 spans 12 residues. The CDR3 DNA sequence: TGCAGCGTTGATCACGAGGTCTATGGCTACACCTTC. It is translated as CSVDHEVYGYTF.

This clonotype turned up a few times. The chain carries TRBV6-5 and TRBJ1-4; TRBD1 is a possible D gene (5 bases). From germline, CDR1 is MNHEY and CDR2 SVGAGI. V lost 3 bases, J lost 7 bases, and 15 bases lay in between. The CDR3 spans 15 residues. Here the CDR3 reads CASSYTEGWGEKLFF. The CDR3, as DNA: TGTGCCAGCAGTTATACGGAGGGGTGGGGTGAAAAACTGTTTTTT.

This clonotype was observed a handful of times. The genes are TRBV11-2 and TRBJ2-1, with 12 bases aligning to TRBD1. The CDR3 is 15 residues long. The V and J ends lost 3 bases and 10 bases, in that order; junction bases with no gene match: 7. Germline V gene sequence: CDR1 SGHAT, CDR2 FQNNGV. CDR3 sequence (DNA): TGTGCCAGCAGCTTCACCGGGACAGGGGGCGAAGAGCAGTTCTTC. Its protein product is CASSFTGTGGEEQFF.

This clonotype was detected only a few times. The CDR3 reads CASSFSGFSEAFF. The CDR3 DNA follows: TGTGCCAGCAGCTTTTCAGGATTTTCTGAAGCTTTCTTT. This chain links TRBV5-5 with TRBJ1-1, with D unresolved. The length of the CDR3 is 13 residues. Germline CDR1 reads SGHKS; CDR2 reads YYEKEE (reference sequence). V was cut by 2 bases and J by 6 bases, with 11 bases left in between.

The rearrangement joins TRBV7-8 to TRBJ2-2; tentatively, D is TRBD2 (5 bases). The CDR3 consists of 18 residues. Per the germline V gene, CDR1 is SGHVS and CDR2 is FQNEAQ. V was cut by 0 bases and J by 0 bases, with 14 bases left in between. The CDR3: CASSLALIGETNTGELFF. CDR3 bases: TGTGCCAGCAGCTTAGCTCTTATTGGGGAGACGAACACCGGGGAGCTGTTTTTT.

This clonotype was counted a few times. The gene calls are TRBV24-1 and TRBJ2-3; 7 nucleotides match TRBD1. This CDR3 has 16 amino acids. CDR1 KGHDR and CDR2 SFDVKD come from the germline V gene. V lost 0 bases, J lost 0 bases, and 2 bases stayed unmatched. DNA for the CDR3: TGTGCCACCAGTGATTTGGGGGACAGCAGCACAGATACGCAGTATTTT. Its translation: CATSDLGDSSTDTQYF.